One and the same sample provided the 6 T cell receptor beta chains below, sequenced in a study of T cell repertoires in cytomegalovirus infection. These receptors have no known antigen. TCRdb called the reads again in MiXCR, with one record for every CDR3 protein. Altogether about 890,000 distinct CDR3 sequences are present, about a third being singletons, with the ten largest covering over 12%. The material was cultured CD8+ T cells from PBMCs, obtained from culture after CMV antigen stimulation. The origin of the receptors is a human donor in good health (CMV status not recorded). Some clones in this sample may be carry-over from other donors' samples.

V is TRBV15 and J is TRBJ2-3; a weak D match, TRBD1 (5 bases). Between the trimmed V and J ends, which lost 8 bases and 0 bases, there was a span of 18 bases. Germline V gene data show CDR1 as LNHNV and CDR2 as YYDKDF (reference sequence). This CDR3 is built from 16 residues. In DNA form, the CDR3 reads TGTGCCACCTCGAGACTGACAGTTTCTAGCACAGATACGCAGTATTTT. Its protein product is CATSRLTVSSTDTQYF.

The chain couples TRBV6-2 or TRBV6-3 to TRBJ1-5; D remains unclear. V was shortened by 8 bases and J by 4 bases, with 27 bases between the two germline ends. The CDR3 runs to 18 residues. CDR1 and CDR2 from the germline V gene are MNHEY and SVGEGT. CDR3 region: CASGSEFYATWANQPQHF. DNA of the CDR3: TGTGCCAGCGGATCCGAATTTTACGCTACCTGGGCAAATCAGCCCCAGCATTTT.

This clonotype is a singleton in its sample. This chain joins TRBV11-2 and TRBJ2-7, with 7 positions matching TRBD1. The V and J ends lost 10 bases and 2 bases, in that order; junction bases with no gene match: 11. CDR3 length equals 14 residues. Germline values: CDR1 SGHAT, CDR2 FQNNGV. CDR3 region: CATSEGASTYEQYV. CDR3 DNA: TGTGCCACCTCAGAGGGGGCCTCTACCTACGAGCAGTACGTC.

The chain recombines TRBV19 with TRBJ2-5; TRBD2 aligns across 8 bases. Germline V gives CDR1 LNHDA, CDR2 SQIVND (reference sequence). With 8 bases clipped from V and 3 bases from J, the junction kept 14 bases outside the gene matches. This CDR3 contains 16 residues. The CDR3 is CASAEGVAGTKETQYF. CDR3 sequence (DNA): TGTGCCAGTGCCGAGGGAGTAGCGGGAACAAAAGAGACCCAGTACTTC.

The chain carries TRBV29-1 and TRBJ2-2; D is possibly TRBD2 (5 bases). The germline CDR1 and CDR2 sequences are SQVTM and ANQGSEA. The CDR3 is 12 residues long. Trimming removed 5 bases at V and 6 bases at J, with 10 bases between. CDR3 DNA: TGCAGCGTTCCTATCGGGGCCGGGGAGCTGTTTTTT. Amino acid sequence: CSVPIGAGELFF.

This clonotype was picked up a small number of times. The chain is built from TRBV12-3 or TRBV12-4 and TRBJ1-6; possibly TRBD1 for D (6 bases). The CDR3 covers 16 residues. The V end lost 3 bases, the J end lost 7 bases, and 16 bases lay between the germline ends. CDR3 coding DNA: TGTGCCAGCAGTTTCGTGGACAGCTACGGGAATTCACCCCTCCACTTT. Encoded protein: CASSFVDSYGNSPLHF.